A single sample is the source of the 17 T cell receptor beta chains below, sequenced in a study of T cell clonality in common variable immunodeficiency. Sequenced by immunoSEQ multiplex PCR; TCRdb stores in-frame clones only, minus some. Observed in the sample are roughly 9,900 clones, none of them singletons. Which antigens these TCRs recognize remains unknown. Study-wide points: In common variable immunodeficiency, TCR beta chains reportedly carried fewer deletions and N-nucleotide insertions.

Material for sequencing was peripheral blood mononuclear cells. The receptor set was obtained from a human donor with common variable immunodeficiency.

As regards this clone: The read halts 3 residues ahead of the CDR3 end, with the missing end drawn from the germline J gene. The chain is built from TRBV7-2 and TRBJ2-1; 8 positions match TRBD2. CDR1 is SGHTA and CDR2 is FQGNSA in the germline V gene. The CDR3 is 13 amino acids. Germline trimming cut 5 bases from V and 6 bases from J; bases unmatched to any gene: 3. CDR3 DNA, as far as it was read: TGTGCCAGCAGCCCGGGACTAGGCAATGAG. It is translated as CASSPGLGNE. The entire CDR3 protein is CASSPGLGNEQFF. The variable domain in full, with the rest retrieved from reference TRBV7-2 and TRBJ2-1, is GAGVSQSPSNKVTEKGKDVELRCDPISGHTALYWYRQSLGQGLEFLIYFQGNSAPDKSGLPSDRFSAERTGGSVSTLTIQRTQQEDSAVYLCASSPGLGNEQFFGPGTRLTVL.

This clone was detected a few times. Partial CDR3 DNA: TGTGCCAGTAGTACGGGACTAGCGAGAGGGACAGATACG. Translated: CASSTGLARGTDT. In full, the CDR3 is CASSTGLARGTDTQYF. This chain connects TRBV19 to TRBJ2-3; 10 bases are shared with TRBD2. The missing CDR3 end, 3 residues past where the read stops, is filled in from the germline J gene. Germline CDR1 LNHDA, CDR2 SQIVND (reference sequence). This CDR3 is built from 16 residues. Trimming took 4 bases from V and 3 from J; bases not matched to a gene: 7.

This clone was seen more than once but under ten times. The read finishes 3 residues shy of the CDR3 end, and the germline J gene is used to complete it. This rearrangement joins TRBV19 to TRBJ2-4, with 9 bases fitting TRBD1. CDR1 and CDR2 from the germline V gene are LNHDA and SQIVND (reference sequence). V trimming: 6 bases; J trimming: 6 bases; junction bases outside the gene matches: 6. There are 14 residues in the CDR3. Here the CDR3 reads CASRTGTGINIQYF. The CDR3 DNA, read in part, is TGTGCCAGTAGGACCGGGACAGGGATAAACATT.

As to this clone: The read falls 3 residues short of the CDR3 end, and the missing part is taken from the germline J gene. This chain joins TRBV19 and TRBJ2-7; possible D gene TRBD2, 5 bases. The CDR3 has 14 amino acids. CDR1 is LNHDA, CDR2 SQIVND, per germline (reference sequence). V gave up 7 bases and J gave up 1 base, with 14 bases separating them. CDR3 residues: CASTLSSESYEQYF. The CDR3 DNA, read in part, is TGTGCCAGTACCCTTAGTAGCGAATCCTACGAG.

Worth noting for this clone: Read sequence stops 3 residues before the CDR3 end, and the germline J gene provides the missing end. The chain combines TRBV2 with TRBJ1-2; 7 positions agree with TRBD1. Germline CDR1 is SNHLY and CDR2 is FYNNEI. With V trimmed by 7 bases and J by 2 bases, 7 bases remained unmatched. This CDR3 is 14 amino acids long. The CDR3 protein is CASNRQGPNYGYTF. The sequenced part of the CDR3 DNA is TGTGCCAGCAATCGACAGGGCCCCAACTATGGC. Based on the CDR3 plus reference TRBV2 and TRBJ1-2, the full variable domain is EPEVTQTPSHQVTQMGQEVILRCVPISNHLYFYWYRQILGQKVEFLVSFYNNEISEKSEIFDDQFSVERPDGSNFTLKIRSTKLEDSAMYFCASNRQGPNYGYTFGSGTRLTVV.

For this clone: The read stops 3 residues short of the end of the CDR3; the missing end is completed from the germline J gene. This chain connects TRBV18 to TRBJ2-7; 7 bases line up with TRBD1. From germline, CDR1 is KGHSH and CDR2 LQKENI. CDR3 length equals 14 residues. Trimming took 0 bases from V and 5 from J; bases not matched to a gene: 4. Incomplete CDR3 DNA: TGTGCCAGCTCACCACCCTCCGACAGGGACGAG. Translated: CASSPPSDRDE. The CDR3, in full, reads CASSPPSDRDEQYF.

For this clone: The observed sequence ends 3 residues before the CDR3 terminus, with the missing tail filled in from the germline J gene. The chain combines TRBV19 with TRBJ1-4; no firm D call. Trimming removed 7 bases from V and 2 bases from J, with 14 bases in between. Germline V gene lookup returns CDR1 LNHDA and CDR2 SQIVND (reference sequence). This CDR3 is 15 amino acids long. The part of the CDR3 DNA that was read is TGTGCCAGTAAGAGGGCTCGGACTACTAATGAAAAA. Translation: CASKRARTTNEK. The complete CDR3 protein is CASKRARTTNEKLFF.

In its sample, this clone was seen a few times. The read ends 3 residues shy of where the CDR3 ends; the end is completed using the germline J gene. This chain joins TRBV2 and TRBJ2-1, with a tentative D call TRBD2 (6 bases). CDR3 length equals 15 residues. Germline V lookup: CDR1 SNHLY, CDR2 FYNNEI. The V end was cut by 4 bases, the J end by 0 bases, with 10 bases between. CDR3 protein: CASSVRGVSYNEQFF. The CDR3 bases that were read are TGTGCCAGCAGTGTACGCGGGGTCTCCTACAATGAG.

This clone was recorded a few times. The CDR3 end falls 3 residues outside the read, so it is completed with the germline J gene. The chain combines TRBV7-2 with TRBJ2-7; a weak D match, TRBD2 (6 bases). Germline assignment: CDR1 SGHTA and CDR2 FQGNSA. This CDR3 has 12 amino acids. V lost 5 bases and J 4 bases, leaving 9 bases between the germline ends. Incomplete CDR3 DNA: TGTGCCAGCAGCCTCCTAGCGTACGAG. Amino acid sequence: CASSLLAYE. The CDR3 in full is CASSLLAYEQYF.

A word on this clone: The read ends 3 residues shy of where the CDR3 ends; the end is completed using the germline J gene. The V and J genes are TRBV5-1 and TRBJ2-1; TRBD1 matches at 11 bases. The germline V gene encodes CDR1 SGHRS and CDR2 YFSETQ. This CDR3 comprises 15 residues. Trimming removed 2 bases from V and 6 bases from J; junction bases left unmatched: 4. This CDR3 is CASSFGQGAVNEQFF. Partial CDR3 DNA: TGCGCCAGCAGCTTCGGACAGGGGGCGGTCAATGAG. Together with reference TRBV5-1 and TRBJ2-1, the CDR3 gives the full variable domain: KAGVTQTPRYLIKTRGQQVTLSCSPISGHRSVSWYQQTPGQGLQFLFEYFSETQRNKGNFPGRFSGRQFSNSRSEMNVSTLELGDSALYLCASSFGQGAVNEQFFGPGTRLTVL.

With regard to this clone: The read falls 3 residues short of the CDR3 end, and the missing part is taken from the germline J gene. The rearrangement joins TRBV6-2 or TRBV6-3 to TRBJ2-7; D perhaps matches TRBD1 (5 bases). CDR1 MNHEY and CDR2 SVGEGT come from the germline V gene. CDR3 size: 14 residues. Trimming shortened V by 2 bases and J by 2 bases, and 10 bases separated the two germline ends. The CDR3 here is CASSYPDTPYEQYF. The DNA read from the CDR3 is TGTGCCAGCAGTTACCCGGACACTCCCTACGAG.

This clone came up a few times. The CDR3 is CASSQDRHTGELFF. Incomplete CDR3 DNA: TGTGCCAGCTCACAGGACAGACACACCGGGGAG. The J gene is TRBJ2-2, the V gene TRBV18, with D perhaps matching TRBD1 (6 bases). The observed sequence ends 3 residues before the CDR3 terminus, with the missing tail filled in from the germline J gene. There are 14 residues in the CDR3. The germline V and J ends were trimmed by 4 bases and 3 bases, with 9 bases remaining between them. The germline gives CDR1 KGHSH, CDR2 LQKENI.

With regard to this clone: The read is 3 residues too short to cover the CDR3 end, so that end is filled in from the germline J gene. V usage is TRBV6-2 or TRBV6-3 and J usage is TRBJ2-1; TRBD2 aligns across 10 bases. The CDR3 extends over 13 amino acids. Germline V gene data show CDR1 as MNHEY and CDR2 as SVGEGT. V trimming: 7 bases; J trimming: 8 bases; junction bases outside the gene matches: 5. CDR3 in amino acids: CASTQSGRDEQFF. Partial CDR3 DNA: TGTGCCAGCACCCAGAGCGGGAGGGATGAG.

This clone was recorded a few times. The read ends 3 residues before the CDR3 terminus; that terminus is restored from the germline J gene. J is TRBJ1-6 and V is TRBV2, with 7 bases matching TRBD1. Germline loops: CDR1 SNHLY, CDR2 FYNNEI. The CDR3 runs to 12 residues. The covered CDR3 bases are TGTGCCAGCAGGGGGGACAGTGGATCC. Translation: CASRGDSGS. The full CDR3 protein is CASRGDSGSLHF. Supplemented by reference TRBV2 and TRBJ1-6, the full variable domain reads EPEVTQTPSHQVTQMGQEVILRCVPISNHLYFYWYRQILGQKVEFLVSFYNNEISEKSEIFDDQFSVERPDGSNFTLKIRSTKLEDSAMYFCASRGDSGSLHFGNGTRLTVT.

For this clone: Sequencing ends 3 residues short of the CDR3 end; the germline J gene provides the rest. The gene calls are TRBV7-9 and TRBJ2-1, with 8 bases matching TRBD1. CDR3 length: 15 residues. After removal of 5 bases from V and 2 bases from J, the junction contained 5 bases not matched to a gene. CDR1 SEHNR and CDR2 FQNEAQ come from the germline V gene (reference sequence). The sequenced part of the CDR3 DNA is TGTGCCAGCAGCGCCTGGACAGGGCCCTACAATGAG. Amino acids: CASSAWTGPYNE. The full CDR3 protein reads CASSAWTGPYNEQFF.

This clone was seen only a few times. From the germline J gene comes the end of the CDR3, since the read stops 3 residues before it. This chain joins TRBV5-1 and TRBJ1-2, with 7 bases that match TRBD1. The CDR3 runs 12 residues. The germline V gene encodes CDR1 SGHRS and CDR2 YFSETQ. Germline trimming cut 4 bases from V and 6 bases from J; bases unmatched to any gene: 3. Here the CDR3 reads CASSLQGDGYTF. The covered CDR3 bases are TGCGCCAGCAGCCTCCAGGGGGATGGC.

In this sample, this clone turned up a few times. The missing CDR3 end, 3 residues past where the read stops, is filled in from the germline J gene. This chain uses TRBV7-9 with TRBJ1-2; perhaps TRBD1 as D (5 bases). V gave up 2 bases and J gave up 7 bases, with 14 bases separating them. CDR3 length equals 14 residues. Germline CDR1 reads SEHNR; CDR2 reads FQNEAQ (reference sequence). The DNA read from the CDR3 is TGTGCCAGCAGCTTACTCGCAGGGAAGCGTGGC. Amino acid sequence: CASSLLAGKRG. The CDR3 reads in full as CASSLLAGKRGYTF.